Here is one TCR beta chain with its context. Its antigen remains unidentified. This sample is drawn from a study of vaccination and CD4 T cells after COVID-19. Study-level information: Collection of post-COVID samples occurred a median 101 days after diagnosis, spanning a range of 35 to 161.

The treatment is: roughly ten-day PBMC culture with coronavirus spike peptide pools or control peptides (ViraFEST assay). Sequencing of cultured CD4+ T cell DNA used the Oncomine TCR Beta short-read assay. Investigators isolated genomic DNA from cultured CD4+ T cells. TCRdb recomputed calls from the PCR reads with MiXCR, one row per CDR3 protein. The table shows roughly 13,000 distinct CDR3 sequences, with 53% occurring only once. Study-level findings and limits: Looking at convalescent patients, 304 of their 307 vaccine-specific clones were spike mono-reactive.

This CDR3 has 16 residues. Trimming shortened V by 4 bases and J by 1 base, and 17 bases separated the two germline ends. In germline, CDR1 is SGHNT, CDR2 YYREEE (reference sequence). The chain couples TRBV5-4 to TRBJ2-5; possible D gene TRBD1, 5 bases. This receptor was taken from a human donor who had recovered from COVID-19. The source material was CD4+ T cells from blood, cultured in vitro. Written as DNA, the CDR3 is TGTGCCAGCAGCCCCTCAGACAGACCAATCCAAGAGACCCAGTACTTC. Protein product: CASSPSDRPIQETQYF.